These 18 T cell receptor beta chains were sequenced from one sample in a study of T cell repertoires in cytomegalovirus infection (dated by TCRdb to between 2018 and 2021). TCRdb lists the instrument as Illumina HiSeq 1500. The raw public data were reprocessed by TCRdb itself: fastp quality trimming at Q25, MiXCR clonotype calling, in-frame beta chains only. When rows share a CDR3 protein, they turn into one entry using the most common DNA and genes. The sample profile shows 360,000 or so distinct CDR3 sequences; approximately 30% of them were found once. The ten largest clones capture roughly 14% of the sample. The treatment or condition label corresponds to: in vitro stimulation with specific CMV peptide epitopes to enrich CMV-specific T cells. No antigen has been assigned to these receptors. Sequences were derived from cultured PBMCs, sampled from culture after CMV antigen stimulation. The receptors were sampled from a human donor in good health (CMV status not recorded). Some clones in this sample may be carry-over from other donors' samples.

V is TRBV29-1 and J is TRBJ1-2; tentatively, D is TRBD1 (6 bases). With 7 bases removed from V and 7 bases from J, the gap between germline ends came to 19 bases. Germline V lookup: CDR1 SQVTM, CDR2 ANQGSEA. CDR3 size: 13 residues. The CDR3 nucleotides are TGCAGCGGCAGAATACAGGGTTCGTCTGGCTACACCTTC. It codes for CSGRIQGSSGYTF.

In nucleotides, the CDR3 is TGTGCCAGCAGCTCCCGAGCGGACAGTACCAATGAGCAGTTCTTC. It translates to CASSSRADSTNEQFF. The gene calls are TRBV7-2 and TRBJ2-1, with a tentative D call TRBD1 (6 bases). This CDR3 region has 15 residues. V gave up 4 bases and J gave up 6 bases, with 16 bases separating them. Germline assignment: CDR1 SGHTA and CDR2 FQGNSA.

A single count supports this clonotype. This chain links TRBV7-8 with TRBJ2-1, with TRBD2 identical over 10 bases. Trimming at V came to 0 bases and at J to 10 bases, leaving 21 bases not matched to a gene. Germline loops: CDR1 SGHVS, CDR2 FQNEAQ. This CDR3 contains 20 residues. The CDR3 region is CASSLAQAGLLAGGSKEQFF. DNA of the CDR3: TGTGCCAGCAGCTTAGCGCAGGCAGGGCTGTTAGCGGGAGGAAGTAAGGAGCAGTTCTTC.

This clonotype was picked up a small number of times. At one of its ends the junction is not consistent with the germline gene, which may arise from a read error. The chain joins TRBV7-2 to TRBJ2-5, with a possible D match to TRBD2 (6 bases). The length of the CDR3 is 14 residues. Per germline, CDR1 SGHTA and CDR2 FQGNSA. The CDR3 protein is CASNLMLGGETQYF. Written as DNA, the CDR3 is TGTGCCAGCAACTTAATGTTGGGGGGAGAGACCCAGTACTTC.

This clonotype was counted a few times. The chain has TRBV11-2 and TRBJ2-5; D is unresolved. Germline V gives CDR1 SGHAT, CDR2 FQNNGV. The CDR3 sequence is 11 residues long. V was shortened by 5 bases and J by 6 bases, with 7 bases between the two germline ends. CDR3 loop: CASSPEKTQYF. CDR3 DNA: TGTGCCAGCAGCCCTGAAAAGACCCAGTACTTC.

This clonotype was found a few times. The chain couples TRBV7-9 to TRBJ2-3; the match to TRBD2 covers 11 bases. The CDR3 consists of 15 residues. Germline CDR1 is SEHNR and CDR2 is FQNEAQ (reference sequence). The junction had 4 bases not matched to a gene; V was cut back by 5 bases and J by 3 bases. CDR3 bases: TGTGCCAGCAGCGTACTAGCGGGAGCAACAGATACGCAGTATTTT. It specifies CASSVLAGATDTQYF.

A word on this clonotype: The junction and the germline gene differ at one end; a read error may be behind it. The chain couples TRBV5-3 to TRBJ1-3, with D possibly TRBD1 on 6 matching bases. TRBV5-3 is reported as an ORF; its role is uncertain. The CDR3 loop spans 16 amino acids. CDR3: CASSSGGPNSGNTIYF. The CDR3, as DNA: TGTGCCAGCAGCTCGGGGGGGCCGAACTCTGGAAACACCATATATTTT.

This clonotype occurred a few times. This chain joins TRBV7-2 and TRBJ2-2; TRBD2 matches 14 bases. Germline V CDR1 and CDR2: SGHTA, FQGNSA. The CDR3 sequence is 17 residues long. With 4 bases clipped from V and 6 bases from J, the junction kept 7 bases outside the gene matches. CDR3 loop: CASSSTGLAGVPGELFF. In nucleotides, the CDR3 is TGTGCCAGCAGCTCTACGGGACTAGCGGGAGTCCCCGGGGAGCTGTTTTTT.

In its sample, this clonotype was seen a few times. CDR3 residues: CASSLRLDTDTQYF. CDR3 in DNA: TGTGCCAGCAGCCTAAGACTTGACACAGATACGCAGTATTTT. This chain links TRBV7-2 with TRBJ2-3; no clear D. V shed 5 bases and J shed 2 bases, with 11 bases lying between them. Germline loops: CDR1 SGHTA, CDR2 FQGNSA. CDR3 length: 14 amino acids.

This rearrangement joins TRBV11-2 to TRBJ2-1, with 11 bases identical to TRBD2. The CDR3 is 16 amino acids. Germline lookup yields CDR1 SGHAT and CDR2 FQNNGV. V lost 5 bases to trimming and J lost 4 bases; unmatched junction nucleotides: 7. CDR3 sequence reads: CASSQEGTSGYNEQFF. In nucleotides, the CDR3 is TGTGCCAGCAGCCAAGAAGGGACTAGCGGATACAATGAGCAGTTCTTC. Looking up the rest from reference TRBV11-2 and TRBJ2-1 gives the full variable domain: EAGVAQSPRYKIIEKRQSVAFWCNPISGHATLYWYQQILGQGPKLLIQFQNNGVVDDSQLPKDRFSAERLKGVDSTLKIQPAKLEDSAVYLCASSQEGTSGYNEQFFGPGTRLTVL.

DNA of the CDR3: TGTGCCAGTAGTATGGGACTAGCGGGAAAGGCCTCCTACAATGAGCAGTTCTTC. This encodes CASSMGLAGKASYNEQFF. The V and J genes are TRBV19 and TRBJ2-1, with 13 bases lining up with TRBD2. The CDR3 has 18 amino acids. V was clipped by 3 bases and J by 0 bases; unmatched bases: 5. The germline gives CDR1 LNHDA, CDR2 SQIVND (reference sequence).

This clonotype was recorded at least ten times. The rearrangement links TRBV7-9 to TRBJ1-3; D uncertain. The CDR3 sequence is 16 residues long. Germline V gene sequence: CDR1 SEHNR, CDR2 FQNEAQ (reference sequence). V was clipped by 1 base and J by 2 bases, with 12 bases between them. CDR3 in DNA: TGTGCCAGCAGCTTAGGGACCGGCCTTCCTGGAAACACCATATATTTT. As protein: CASSLGTGLPGNTIYF. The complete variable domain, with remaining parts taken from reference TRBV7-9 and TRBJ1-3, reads DTGVSQNPRHKITKRGQNVTFRCDPISEHNRLYWYRQTLGQGPEFLTYFQNEAQLEKSRLLSDRFSAERPKGSFSTLEIQRTEQGDSAMYLCASSLGTGLPGNTIYFGEGSWLTVV.

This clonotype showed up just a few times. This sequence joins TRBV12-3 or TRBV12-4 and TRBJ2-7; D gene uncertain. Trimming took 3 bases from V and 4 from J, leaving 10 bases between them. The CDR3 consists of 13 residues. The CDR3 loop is CASSFGQSYEQYV. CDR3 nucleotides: TGTGCCAGCAGTTTCGGGCAGTCTTACGAGCAGTACGTC.

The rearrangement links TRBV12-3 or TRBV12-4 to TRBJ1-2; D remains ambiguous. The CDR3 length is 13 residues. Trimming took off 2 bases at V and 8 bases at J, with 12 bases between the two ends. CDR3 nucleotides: TGTGCCAGCAGTTTATACCGAACTTCGGGCTACACCTTC. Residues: CASSLYRTSGYTF.

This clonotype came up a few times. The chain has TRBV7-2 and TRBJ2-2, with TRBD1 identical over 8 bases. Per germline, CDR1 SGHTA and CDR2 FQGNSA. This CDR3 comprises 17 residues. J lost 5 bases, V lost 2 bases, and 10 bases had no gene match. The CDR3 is CASSLNGQGARTGELFF. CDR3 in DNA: TGTGCCAGCAGCTTAAACGGTCAGGGGGCGAGGACCGGGGAGCTGTTTTTT.

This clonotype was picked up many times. CDR3 region: CASSPTVYGDQETQYF. The CDR3 DNA sequence: TGTGCCAGCAGCCCTACCGTTTATGGGGACCAAGAGACCCAGTACTTC. The rearrangement uses TRBV7-8 and TRBJ2-5; D is undetermined. Trimming removed 5 bases at V and 0 bases at J, with 16 bases between. Germline CDR1 and CDR2: SGHVS and FQNEAQ. The CDR3 is 16 residues long.

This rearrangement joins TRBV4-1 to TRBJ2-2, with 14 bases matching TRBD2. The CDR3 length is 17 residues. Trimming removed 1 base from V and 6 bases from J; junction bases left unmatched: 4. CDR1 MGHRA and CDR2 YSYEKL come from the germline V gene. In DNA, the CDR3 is TGCGCCAGCAGCCAAGTTGTGGGACTAGCGGGGGCCGGGGAGCTGTTTTTT. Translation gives CASSQVVGLAGAGELFF.

The CDR3 loop reads CSAAQGADYGTQYF. The CDR3 coding sequence is TGCAGTGCGGCTCAGGGGGCGGATTATGGGACCCAGTACTTC. The chain uses TRBV20-1 and TRBJ2-5, with 8 bases that match TRBD1. The V gene's germline CDR1 is DFQATT and CDR2 SNEGSKA (reference sequence). The V gene end was trimmed by 6 bases and the J gene end by 7 bases; junction bases not matched to a gene: 13. The CDR3 is 14 amino acids.